This section outlines one T cell receptor beta chain sequence together with its context. The V gene's germline CDR1 is SEHNR and CDR2 FQNEAQ (reference sequence). V shed 5 bases, J shed 4 bases, and the junction held 6 bases outside the gene matches. This CDR3 contains 15 residues. Systemic immunosuppression or autoimmune disease history was grounds to exclude patients. This entry is derived from a study of OX40 agonist ivuxolimab in advanced cancers. Repertoires were generated with immunoSEQ multiplex PCR, while TCRdb's copy carries only in-frame clones and drops some. The profile shows about 79,000 clones, approximately 85% of them singletons.

The source material was CD4+ or CD8+ T cells sorted from blood, sampled in a trial of the OX40 agonist ivuxolimab. V and J are TRBV7-9 and TRBJ1-5; TRBD1 matches at 9 bases. The origin of this receptor is an adult with an advanced solid tumor such as melanoma, head and neck, liver or kidney cancer. The CDR3 nucleotides read TGTGCCAGCAGCCGGGGACAGGGAGGGAATCAGCCCCAGCATTTT. Residues: CASSRGQGGNQPQHF. Together with reference TRBV7-9 and TRBJ1-5, the CDR3 gives the full variable domain: DTGVSQNPRHKITKRGQNVTFRCDPISEHNRLYWYRQTLGQGPEFLTYFQNEAQLEKSRLLSDRFSAERPKGSFSTLEIQRTEQGDSAMYLCASSRGQGGNQPQHFGDGTRLSIL.